The next 30 T cell receptor beta chains were all read from a single sample in a study of shared clonotypes between healthy human individuals. CD45RO-negative cells were positively selected for CCR7, leaving out terminally differentiated effector memory CD45RA+ cells. Sequencing was performed with immunoSEQ multiplex PCR; in TCRdb, only in-frame clones are kept and a portion is missing. Of about 600,000 clones listed, roughly 96% are singletons. Sequenced sample: naive CD8+ T cells sorted from blood. The receptors stem from a woman in her twenties or thirties in good health.

The chain recombines TRBV13 with TRBJ1-2; no clear D. Trimming stripped 0 bases from V and 8 bases from J, with 16 bases between. Germline CDR1 is PRHDT and CDR2 is FYEKMQ (reference sequence). The CDR3 is 15 amino acids. CDR3 residues: CASSLGPLGSSGYTF. CDR3 DNA: TGTGCCAGCAGCTTAGGCCCCCTGGGATCAAGCGGCTACACCTTC.

The chain has TRBV4-1 and TRBJ2-7; the D is unclear. This CDR3 is 17 amino acids long. The germline gives CDR1 MGHRA, CDR2 YSYEKL. Trimming removed 3 bases from V and 1 base from J, with 19 bases in between. The CDR3 loop reads CASSHGNFNLGSYEQYF. CDR3 bases: TGCGCCAGCAGCCACGGCAATTTTAATTTGGGGTCCTACGAGCAGTACTTC.

This chain uses TRBV21-1 with TRBJ2-7; whether TRBD2, the table's D call, matches the DNA was not checked. TRBV21-1 is given as a pseudogene. The CDR3 has 18 amino acids. The CDR3 reads CASSKGLAGGPIPYEQYF. CDR3 DNA sequence: TGTGCCAGCAGCAAAGGACTAGCGGGAGGGCCGATTCCCTACGAGCAGTACTTC.

With regard to this clone: Other nucleotide sequences from this sample produce the same CDR3. CDR3 sequence (DNA): TGCGCCAGCAGCCTCGACAGGAATGAGCAGTTCTTC. Translation: CASSLDRNEQFF. The chain employs TRBV5-1 and TRBJ2-1, with D perhaps matching TRBD1 (6 bases). The CDR3 runs 12 residues. From germline, CDR1 is SGHRS and CDR2 YFSETQ. Trimming shortened V by 4 bases and J by 7 bases, and 9 bases separated the two germline ends.

This rearrangement joins TRBV25-1 to TRBJ2-1; TRBD2 aligns across 8 bases. Per the germline V gene, CDR1 is MGHDK and CDR2 is SYGVNS. The CDR3 has 16 residues. The V gene end was trimmed by 8 bases and the J gene end by 2 bases; junction bases not matched to a gene: 11. The CDR3 sequence is CASALKSGSAYNEQFF. CDR3 nucleotides: TGTGCCAGCGCCCTCAAAAGCGGGAGTGCCTACAATGAGCAGTTCTTC.

This sequence joins TRBV2 and TRBJ2-3; D gene unclear. Germline CDR1 and CDR2: SNHLY and FYNNEI. Trimming cost V 3 bases and J 6 bases, with 16 bases left between them. The CDR3 totals 15 residues. DNA of the CDR3: TGTGCCAGCAGTGAGGGCCTCACTCCTACGGATACGCAGTATTTT. It translates to CASSEGLTPTDTQYF.

The V gene is TRBV5-1, the J gene TRBJ2-3; 7 bases agree with TRBD2. The CDR3 length is 17 residues. Looked up from germline, CDR1 is SGHRS and CDR2 is YFSETQ. V trimming: 0 bases; J trimming: 1 base; junction bases outside the gene matches: 8. CDR3 nucleotides: TGCGCCAGCAGCTTGGGGACTAGTACCCCTCGCACAGATACGCAGTATTTT. Its protein is CASSLGTSTPRTDTQYF.

The chain has TRBV5-6 and TRBJ1-1; D may be TRBD1 (5 bases). Deletions cut 0 bases from V and 5 bases from J, with 17 bases between. This CDR3 has 16 residues. Germline-derived CDR1 and CDR2 are SGHDT and YYEEEE. CDR3 residues: CASSLAEGILRTEAFF. In nucleotides, the CDR3 is TGTGCCAGCAGCTTGGCCGAGGGGATTTTGAGGACTGAAGCTTTCTTT.

The chain carries TRBV5-4 and TRBJ2-7; D could derive from TRBD1 or TRBD2 (5 bases each). V was clipped by 4 bases and J by 2 bases, with 13 bases between them. This CDR3 spans 14 amino acids. The V gene's germline CDR1 is SGHNT and CDR2 YYREEE (reference sequence). The CDR3, as DNA: TGTGCCAGCAGCAACTCCGGGACGGCCTACGAGCAGTACTTC. Translation gives CASSNSGTAYEQYF.

V gene TRBV15 combines with J gene TRBJ2-2; no clear D. The CDR3 length is 16 residues. The germline V gene encodes CDR1 LNHNV and CDR2 YYDKDF (reference sequence). V gave up 4 bases and J gave up 0 bases, with 12 bases separating them. CDR3 nucleotide sequence: TGTGCCACCAGCACCGACGAGACGCCGAACACCGGGGAGCTGTTTTTT. Translating gives CATSTDETPNTGELFF.

The genes are TRBV11-2 and TRBJ1-4; 9 nucleotides match TRBD1. The germline V gene has CDR1 SGHAT and CDR2 FQNNGV. CDR3 length equals 18 residues. Trimming removed 2 bases from V and 7 bases from J; junction bases left unmatched: 14. CDR3 nucleotides: TGTGCCAGCAGCTTATACGGCTATGGGACAGGGATCCTTGAAAAACTGTTTTTT. Translated, it gives CASSLYGYGTGILEKLFF.

V and J are TRBV5-6 and TRBJ2-1, with D tentatively TRBD2 (5 bases). Germline loops: CDR1 SGHDT, CDR2 YYEEEE. V shed 1 base and J shed 7 bases, with 15 bases lying between them. This CDR3 has 15 residues. CDR3 in DNA: TGTGCCAGCAGCTTGATGACTAAAAGAGGGAATGAGCAGTTCTTC. It yields the protein CASSLMTKRGNEQFF.

This clone has a single count. This chain uses TRBV5-1 with TRBJ1-2; no clear D gene. The CDR3 covers 13 residues. Trimming pared 0 bases from V and 2 bases from J, leaving 5 bases between. Germline loops: CDR1 SGHRS, CDR2 YFSETQ. CDR3 sequence (DNA): TGCGCCAGCAGCTTGGATAACAACTATGGCTACACCTTC. It translates to CASSLDNNYGYTF.

The chain is built from TRBV5-1 and TRBJ2-1; the match to TRBD1 covers 8 bases. Germline CDR1 and CDR2: SGHRS and YFSETQ. Trimming removed 1 base from V and 6 bases from J; junction bases left unmatched: 0. This CDR3 region has 13 residues. For the CDR3, the DNA is TGCGCCAGCAGCTTGACAGGGGGCAATGAGCAGTTCTTC. Amino acids: CASSLTGGNEQFF.

CDR3 residues: CASGTSSVVYGYTF. CDR3 coding DNA: TGTGCCAGCGGGACATCCTCCGTCGTTTATGGCTACACCTTC. The chain combines TRBV7-9 with TRBJ1-2; TRBD1 is a possible D gene (6 bases). Trimming left V 8 bases short and J 5 bases short, with 18 bases between. This CDR3 comprises 14 residues. Germline V gene data show CDR1 as SEHNR and CDR2 as FQNEAQ (reference sequence). Supplemented by reference TRBV7-9 and TRBJ1-2, the full variable domain reads DTGVSQNPRHKITKRGQNVTFRCDPISEHNRLYWYRQTLGQGPEFLTYFQNEAQLEKSRLLSDRFSAERPKGSFSTLEIQRTEQGDSAMYLCASGTSSVVYGYTFGSGTRLTVV.

The chain links TRBV27 to TRBJ1-2; D is uncertain. Germline values: CDR1 MNHEY, CDR2 SMNVEV (reference sequence). The length of the CDR3 is 14 residues. The V and J ends lost 2 bases and 4 bases respectively, with 11 bases between them. The CDR3 spells CASSLTQAPYGYTF. DNA of the CDR3: TGTGCCAGCAGTTTAACGCAGGCTCCCTATGGCTACACCTTC.

The CDR3 region is CASSESGGQETQYF. In nucleotides, the CDR3 is TGCGCCAGCAGTGAATCCGGCGGGCAAGAGACCCAGTACTTC. V usage is TRBV10-1 and J usage is TRBJ2-5; weak D call: TRBD2 (5 bases). The germline CDR1 and CDR2 sequences are WNHNN and SYGVQD (reference sequence). V shed 3 bases and J shed 2 bases, with 10 bases lying between them. This CDR3 spans 14 amino acids.

This chain connects TRBV2 to TRBJ2-2; no clear D gene. The CDR3 totals 13 residues. Germline V gene lookup returns CDR1 SNHLY and CDR2 FYNNEI. Deletions cut 7 bases from V and 3 bases from J, with 9 bases between. CDR3 protein: CASITGDTGELFF. The CDR3 DNA sequence: TGTGCCAGCATTACTGGGGACACCGGGGAGCTGTTTTTT.

This sequence joins TRBV15 and TRBJ2-7, with TRBD2 identical over 7 bases. The CDR3 loop spans 14 amino acids. V was clipped by 5 bases and J by 6 bases; unmatched bases: 10. CDR1 is LNHNV and CDR2 is YYDKDF in the germline V gene (reference sequence). In DNA, the CDR3 is TGTGCCACCAGCTCAGGGACTAAAGGGATCGAGCAGTACTTC. As protein: CATSSGTKGIEQYF.

The J gene is TRBJ2-1, the V gene TRBV5-8, with 13 nucleotides matching TRBD2. This CDR3 spans 16 amino acids. The V gene's germline CDR1 is SGHTS and CDR2 YDEGEE. V dropped 0 bases and J dropped 8; count of bases not matched to a gene: 5. The CDR3 here is CASSLGTSGSSDEQFF. CDR3 sequence (DNA): TGTGCCAGCAGCTTGGGGACTAGCGGGAGTAGCGATGAGCAGTTCTTC.

The chain links TRBV5-4 to TRBJ2-2; D ambiguous. This CDR3 comprises 12 residues. Germline V gene data show CDR1 as SGHNT and CDR2 as YYREEE (reference sequence). Trimming removed 2 bases from V and 6 bases from J, with 5 bases in between. Here the CDR3 DNA reads TGTGCCAGCAGCTTTAGTGCCGGGGAGCTGTTTTTT. This encodes CASSFSAGELFF.

As for this clone: Other DNA sequences in the same sample also yield this CDR3. The rearrangement links TRBV7-9 to TRBJ1-2; D gene ambiguous. CDR1 is SEHNR and CDR2 is FQNEAQ in the germline V gene (reference sequence). The CDR3 sequence is 12 residues long. V lost 5 bases and J lost 2, with 6 bases in between. CDR3 loop: CASSLDNYGYTF. For the CDR3, the DNA is TGTGCCAGCAGCCTTGACAACTATGGCTACACCTTC.

The chain recombines TRBV11-2 with TRBJ2-2, with D unresolved. Per germline, CDR1 SGHAT and CDR2 FQNNGV. CDR3 size: 12 residues. V dropped 1 base and J dropped 4 bases, with 1 base sitting between them. CDR3: CASSLVTGELFF. The CDR3, as DNA: TGTGCCAGCAGCTTAGTCACCGGGGAGCTGTTTTTT.

The chain employs TRBV2 and TRBJ2-5; tentatively, D is TRBD2 (5 bases). Per the germline V gene, CDR1 is SNHLY and CDR2 is FYNNEI. Trimming took 10 bases from V and 0 from J, leaving 27 bases between them. This CDR3 comprises 18 residues. CDR3 nucleotides: TGTGCCAACACTCTAGCAGGACCCCTCACTCTGTACCAAGAGACCCAGTACTTC. It translates to CANTLAGPLTLYQETQYF.

CDR3 amino acids: CASSLDPAGVYGYTF. The CDR3, as DNA: TGTGCCAGCAGCTTAGATCCCGCCGGCGTCTATGGCTACACCTTC. The chain carries TRBV7-9 and TRBJ1-2; D gene unclear. CDR3 length: 15 amino acids. The germline CDR1 and CDR2 sequences are SEHNR and FQNEAQ (reference sequence). V lost 1 base and J lost 4, with 13 bases in between.

This rearrangement joins TRBV9 to TRBJ1-1, with TRBD1 matching over 7 bases. V dropped 3 bases and J dropped 1; count of bases not matched to a gene: 3. CDR3 length: 14 amino acids. Per the germline V gene, CDR1 is SGDLS and CDR2 is YYNGEE. CDR3 nucleotides: TGTGCCAGCAGCGGCGACAGGGAGAACACTGAAGCTTTCTTT. Protein sequence: CASSGDRENTEAFF. The variable domain in full, with the rest retrieved from reference TRBV9 and TRBJ1-1, is DSGVTQTPKHLITATGQRVTLRCSPRSGDLSVYWYQQSLDQGLQFLIQYYNGEERAKGNILERFSAQQFPDLHSELNLSSLELGDSALYFCASSGDRENTEAFFGQGTRLTVV.

The gene calls are TRBV30 and TRBJ2-5; D remains ambiguous. The CDR3 is made up of 11 amino acids. Trimming pared 2 bases from V and 7 bases from J, leaving 8 bases between. Germline V gene sequence: CDR1 GTSNPN, CDR2 SVGIG (reference sequence). The CDR3 region has the DNA TGTGCCTGGAGTACTTCTGGGACCCAGTACTTC. It codes for CAWSTSGTQYF.

This chain uses TRBV28 with TRBJ2-1; 10 nucleotides line up with TRBD2. This CDR3 comprises 16 residues. V was clipped by 6 bases and J by 5 bases; unmatched bases: 10. Germline assignment: CDR1 MDHEN and CDR2 SYDVKM. The CDR3 DNA reads as TGTGCCAGCAGAACCCGACTAGCGGGCACGAACAATGAGCAGTTCTTC. This sequence encodes CASRTRLAGTNNEQFF.

This clone was recorded a few times. V usage is TRBV18 and J usage is TRBJ1-2, with 9 bases fitting TRBD1. With 3 bases clipped from V and 6 bases from J, the junction kept 5 bases outside the gene matches. This CDR3 contains 14 residues. Per germline, CDR1 KGHSH and CDR2 LQKENI. The CDR3 DNA sequence: TGTGCCAGCTCACCTCCGGGACAGGGTGATGGCTACACCTTC. Translated: CASSPPGQGDGYTF.

The rearrangement links TRBV10-2 to TRBJ1-1; tentatively, D is TRBD1 (6 bases). V gave up 11 bases and J gave up 3 bases, with 16 bases separating them. This CDR3 is 13 amino acids long. Germline V gene sequence: CDR1 WSHSY, CDR2 SAAADI. The CDR3 sequence is CAAQAQGHTEAFF. Written as DNA, the CDR3 is TGCGCCGCCCAGGCGCAGGGGCACACTGAAGCTTTCTTT.